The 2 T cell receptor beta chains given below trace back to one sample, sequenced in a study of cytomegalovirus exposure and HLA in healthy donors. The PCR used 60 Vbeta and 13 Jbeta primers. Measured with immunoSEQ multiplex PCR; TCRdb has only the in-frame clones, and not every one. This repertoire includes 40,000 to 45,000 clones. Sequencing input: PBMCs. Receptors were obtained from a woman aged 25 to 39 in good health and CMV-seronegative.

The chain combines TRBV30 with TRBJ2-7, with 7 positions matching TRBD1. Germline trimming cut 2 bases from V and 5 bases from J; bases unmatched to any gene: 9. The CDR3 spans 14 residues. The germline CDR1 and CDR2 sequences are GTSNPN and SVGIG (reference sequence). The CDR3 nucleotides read TGTGCCTGGAGTCCCAAGACAGGGTTCCACGAGCAGTACTTC. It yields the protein CAWSPKTGFHEQYF.

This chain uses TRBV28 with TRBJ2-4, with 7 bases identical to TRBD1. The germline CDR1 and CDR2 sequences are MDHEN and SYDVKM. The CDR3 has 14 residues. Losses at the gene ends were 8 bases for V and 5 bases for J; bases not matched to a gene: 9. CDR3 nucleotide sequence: TGTGCCAGCGGACGTGAGGGGGCGGAAAACATTCAGTACTTC. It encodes CASGREGAENIQYF.